Shown below are 3 T cell receptor beta chains from a single sample sequenced in a study of blood T cells in healthy people across ages (dated by TCRdb to between 2014 and 2017). The library was made by 5' RACE. The sequencing machine was an Illumina HiSeq 2500. The second PCR ran for about 6 to 12 cycles and used a J-beta primer mix along with a sample-barcoded 5' primer. TCRdb handled the public reads itself, with Q25 trimming in fastp and clone calling in MiXCR, and kept productive beta chains. Each CDR3 protein gets just one entry, which takes the most common genes and DNA from the rows behind it. This sample lists hundreds of thousands of distinct CDR3 sequences; around 30% were detected once. The top ten hold 17% of the sample. The sequencing sample was made of blood. Receptor source: a woman aged 80 or over in good health.

This clonotype was seen many times. This chain joins TRBV3-1 and TRBJ2-7, with TRBD2 matching 9 bases. Trimming cost V 1 base and J 1 base; bases outside gene matches: 11. The CDR3 has 18 residues. The germline gives CDR1 LGHDT, CDR2 YNNKEL (reference sequence). In DNA form, the CDR3 reads TGTGCCAGCAGCCAAGGAGGCCTAGCGGGGAGGCCATCCTACGAGCAGTACTTC. Amino acids: CASSQGGLAGRPSYEQYF.

In regard to this clonotype: A much larger clone is a single base away; this may be a read error. The chain uses TRBV25-1 and TRBJ2-1; TRBD2 matches at 8 bases. The J call may be faulty, since TRBJ2-7 better matches the DNA end. The CDR3 contains 15 residues. Germline CDR1 and CDR2: MGHDK and SYGVNS. As DNA, the CDR3 is TGTGCCAGCAGTGGTAGCGGGGTATCCTACAATGAGCAGTACTTC. Translated: CASSGSGVSYNEQYF.

The rearrangement links TRBV2 to TRBJ1-3; D not resolved. This CDR3 region has 17 residues. Looked up from germline, CDR1 is SNHLY and CDR2 is FYNNEI. V lost 3 bases, J lost 4 bases, and 19 bases lay in between. The CDR3 region has the DNA TGTGCCAGCAGTGAGGAGCGTTTAAGGACGGACGGAAACACCATATATTTT. The encoded protein is CASSEERLRTDGNTIYF.